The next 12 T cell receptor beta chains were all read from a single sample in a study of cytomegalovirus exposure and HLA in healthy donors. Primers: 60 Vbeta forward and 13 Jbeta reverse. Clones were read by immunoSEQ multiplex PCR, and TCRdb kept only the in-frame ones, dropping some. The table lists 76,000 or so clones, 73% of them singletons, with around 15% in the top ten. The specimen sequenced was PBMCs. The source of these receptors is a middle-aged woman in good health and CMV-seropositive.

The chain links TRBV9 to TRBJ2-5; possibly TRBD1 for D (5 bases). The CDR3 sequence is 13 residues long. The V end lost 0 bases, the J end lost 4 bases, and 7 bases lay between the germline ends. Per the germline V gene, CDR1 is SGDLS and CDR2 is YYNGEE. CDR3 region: CASSVGQSETQYF. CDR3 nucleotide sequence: TGTGCCAGCAGCGTAGGACAGTCAGAGACCCAGTACTTC.

DNA for the CDR3: TGTGCCAGCAGTGCGGGACTAGCGGGGGTACCAGAGCAGTACTTC. Protein product: CASSAGLAGVPEQYF. The rearrangement joins TRBV27 to TRBJ2-7; 14 positions agree with TRBD2. Trimming removed 5 bases from V and 7 bases from J; junction bases left unmatched: 7. CDR3 length equals 15 residues. Per germline, CDR1 MNHEY and CDR2 SMNVEV (reference sequence).

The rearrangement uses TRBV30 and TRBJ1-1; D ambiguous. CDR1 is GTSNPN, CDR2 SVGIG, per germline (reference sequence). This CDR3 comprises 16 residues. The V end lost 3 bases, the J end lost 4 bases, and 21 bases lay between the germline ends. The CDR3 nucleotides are TGTGCCTGGAGGCGAGGAGAGGCCCGGAGGTCCACTGAAGCTTTCTTT. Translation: CAWRRGEARRSTEAFF.

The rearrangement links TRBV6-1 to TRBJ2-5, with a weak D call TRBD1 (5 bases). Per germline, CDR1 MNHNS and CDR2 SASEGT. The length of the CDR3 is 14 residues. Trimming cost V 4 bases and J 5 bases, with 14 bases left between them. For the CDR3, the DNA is TGTGCCAGCAGTGCAGGGATGTTTGTCGAGACCCAGTACTTC. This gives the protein CASSAGMFVETQYF.

CDR3 region: CASSPRMNTEAFF. DNA of the CDR3: TGTGCCAGCTCACCGAGAATGAACACTGAAGCTTTCTTT. The chain links TRBV18 to TRBJ1-1; D is ambiguous. The CDR3 spans 13 residues. Trimming stripped 3 bases from V and 0 bases from J, with 5 bases between. Germline V gene data show CDR1 as KGHSH and CDR2 as LQKENI.

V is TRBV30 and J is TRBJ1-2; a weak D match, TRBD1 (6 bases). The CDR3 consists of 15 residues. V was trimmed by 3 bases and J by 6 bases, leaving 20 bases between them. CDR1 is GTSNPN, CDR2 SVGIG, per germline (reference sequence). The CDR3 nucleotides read TGTGCCTGGAGAGTTTGGGGGGGCTCAAGTGATGGCTACACCTTC. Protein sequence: CAWRVWGGSSDGYTF.

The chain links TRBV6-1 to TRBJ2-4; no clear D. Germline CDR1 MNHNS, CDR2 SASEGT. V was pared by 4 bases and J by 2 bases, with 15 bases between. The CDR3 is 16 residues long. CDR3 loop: CASSVLYSISKNIQYF. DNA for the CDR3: TGTGCCAGCAGTGTCTTGTACTCCATTTCCAAAAACATTCAGTACTTC.

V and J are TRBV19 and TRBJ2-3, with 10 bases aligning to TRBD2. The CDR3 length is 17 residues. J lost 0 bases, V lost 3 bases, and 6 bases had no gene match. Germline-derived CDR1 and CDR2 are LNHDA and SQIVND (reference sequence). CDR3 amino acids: CASSMELAGLSTDTQYF. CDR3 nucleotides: TGTGCCAGTAGTATGGAACTAGCGGGACTCAGCACAGATACGCAGTATTTT.

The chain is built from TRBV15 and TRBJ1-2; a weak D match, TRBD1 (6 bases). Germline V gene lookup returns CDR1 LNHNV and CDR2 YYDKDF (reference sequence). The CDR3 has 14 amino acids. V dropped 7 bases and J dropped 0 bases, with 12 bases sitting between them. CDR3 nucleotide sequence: TGTGCCACCAACCCCGGGACAACTAACTATGGCTACACCTTC. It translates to CATNPGTTNYGYTF.

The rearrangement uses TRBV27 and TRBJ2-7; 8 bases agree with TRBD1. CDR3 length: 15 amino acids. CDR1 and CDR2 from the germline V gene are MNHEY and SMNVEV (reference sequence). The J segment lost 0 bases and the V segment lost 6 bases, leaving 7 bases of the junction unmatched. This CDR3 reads CASRHGQGFSYEQYF. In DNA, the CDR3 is TGTGCCAGCAGACACGGACAGGGTTTCTCCTACGAGCAGTACTTC.

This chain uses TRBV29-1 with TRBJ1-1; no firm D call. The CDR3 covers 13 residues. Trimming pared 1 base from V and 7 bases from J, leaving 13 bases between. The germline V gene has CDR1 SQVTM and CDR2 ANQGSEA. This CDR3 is CSVEAQVGGEAFF. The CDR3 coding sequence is TGCAGCGTTGAAGCCCAGGTCGGAGGTGAAGCTTTCTTT.

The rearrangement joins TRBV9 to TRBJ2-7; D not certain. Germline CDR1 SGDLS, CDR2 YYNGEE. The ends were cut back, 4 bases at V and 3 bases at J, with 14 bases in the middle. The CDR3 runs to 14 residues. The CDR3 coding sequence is TGTGCCAGCAGCCCTTCGCCAGAAAACTACGAGCAGTACTTC. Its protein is CASSPSPENYEQYF.